The entry that follows covers one TCR beta chain sequence. Which antigen it targets is not known. This sample is drawn from a study of cytomegalovirus exposure and HLA in healthy donors (TCRdb year 2017). With regard to the full study: According to an earlier analysis of a few hundred of the donors, about 190 million T cells yielded 120 million or so unique TCR beta sequences and approximately 300 Gb of sequence data. About 280 gigabases of sequencing data and tens of millions of unique TCR sequences were included in an early release covering roughly 600 HLA-typed donors. Of the 398 genotyped donors, 65% to 90% were placed in the genetic ancestry cluster associated with self-reported Caucasian donors. The aim of the study was to test whether cataloging public T cell receptors could identify signatures of past pathogen exposure. The study profiled the T cell repertoires of some 610 subjects by immunosequencing and related them to cytomegalovirus serostatus. In addition to the first cohort of roughly 700 subjects, a separate validation cohort of over 90 different subjects was used. The study combined high-throughput TCR immunosequencing, statistical association of individual TCRs with disease status, and machine learning to predict cytomegalovirus infection status. To study patterns of TCR occurrence, a later analysis re-analyzed previously published TCR beta repertoires from more than 550 donors and added high-resolution HLA genotyping. Rather than drawing on any new phenotypic data, the later analysis identified candidate immune exposures from TCR beta sequences and the way those sequences occurred across donors. An earlier analysis of about 600 of the donors used high-throughput TCR beta sequencing to judge whether each TCR beta V gene segment behaved as functional or pseudogenic. Donor age, sex, ethnicity and CMV serostatus were compiled alongside the repertoire data. A later genetic analysis took genome-wide SNP genotypes for about three fifths of the roughly 700 donors and used that subset as a discovery cohort. Every discovery cohort repertoire had been produced on one sequencing platform. Class I and class II HLA loci were covered by the typing at four-digit resolution. Typing coverage varied by locus: roughly 620-630 donors for A, B, C, DRB1 and DQB1; some 520 for DQA1; more than 600 for DPA1; roughly 450 for DPB1. About five DR-DQ haplotypes were handled as single units for association and clustering, since linkage in the cohort was strong. Across some 400 genotyped donors of the cohort, an average of 235,054 unique TCR beta nucleotide sequences per donor were sequenced, and roughly 17% of those sequences were non-productive. The investigation overall reported the following: In the study, 150 to 200 TCR beta chains were listed as associated with cytomegalovirus. Linkage disequilibrium might explain the correlated functional status among segregating V segments, but an unknown experimental factor could not be excluded. This cohort had only TCR beta chains sequenced, and the lack of alpha or paired-chain data limited which features could be detected. Because HLA typing was unavailable for some donors at each locus, only the typed subset was used in association tests. A further reported finding was that TCR beta sequences accurately predicted the HLA-A and HLA-B alleles for most subjects in the first cohort. In a later analysis, most CMV-associated TCR beta chains were found to appear HLA-restricted, with HLA associations seemingly driven largely by CMV exposure. When HLA alleles, especially DR and DQ, strongly co-occurred, TCR associations were difficult to assign to individual alleles. Across donors, most TCR sequences were observed very rarely, whereas some public TCRs were present in many individuals. CMV serostatus was the only immune exposure information available for the cohort. The classifier was reported to diagnose cytomegalovirus status with high specificity and sensitivity in both the original and validation cohorts. A later analysis reported that several top co-occurrence clusters appeared linked to parvovirus B19, influenza, CMV and Epstein-Barr virus. In a later analysis, HLA-associated TCR beta chains showed more clonal expansion and lower generation probabilities than non-associated chains that were equally common. Roughly uniform sequencing depth across donors was assumed in presence/absence analyses, although this assumption may not hold. Compared with the approximately 670-donor mean, donors in an Asian-associated ancestry cluster had fewer N-insertions in productive TCRs, according to a later genetic analysis. In a later analysis, TCR association rates were found to vary across HLA loci, with the most associated TCRs seen for DRB1 alleles and the fewest for HLA-C alleles. The authors suggested that the approach could potentially be generalized to other disease states and immunological phenotypes. In an earlier analysis of fewer than 700 of the donors, most TCR beta V segments appeared in productive rearrangements about 87% or about 30% of the time, broadly matching IMGT annotations. In vitro tests confirmed that a few of the cytomegalovirus-associated TCR beta chains recognize cytomegalovirus antigens. A group of highly shared sequence variants was considered likely to be a technical artifact of the sequencing pipeline. V-gene and J-gene trimming of TCR beta chains was associated with a missense DCLRE1C variant in a later genetic analysis, and the association was replicated in an independent cohort. A later analysis associated some 17,000 TCR beta sequences with specific HLA alleles at a false discovery rate of 0.05. Because counts were too low, about 18 rarely observed V segments, including chromosome 9 orphons, were excluded from the earlier analysis of 587 of the donors. The 87-base-pair reads could not distinguish some IMGT-functional V segments, including TRBV6-2 and TRBV6-3, so those segments were excluded.

The cohort consisted of 650 to 850 healthy bone marrow donors. Cohort members were all nominally healthy when sampled, although unrecorded immune exposures were likely present. The donor tested CMV seronegative, placing the donor among the 350 to 400 seronegative members of the cohort. A peripheral blood sample was provided by each donor, and peripheral blood mononuclear cells were used for TCR beta sequencing. Genomic DNA extraction from the blood cell samples was performed with the Qiagen DNeasy Blood Extraction Kit. From its cysteine to its phenylalanine, the CDR3 spans 14 amino acids. Only CDR3 DNA remains: 42 bases, in frame from the first base. Trimming removed 0 bases from V and 2 bases from J, leaving 8 bases between the germline ends. The germline V gene provides CDR1 SGHRS and CDR2 YFSETQ. The library was obtained by the immunoSEQ multiplex PCR assay. The multiplex PCR relied on a mix of 60 forward primers for TCR Vbeta segments and 13 reverse primers for TCR Jbeta segments. A multiplex PCR assay on genomic DNA amplified the CDR3 region of rearranged TCR beta genes. Amplified TCR beta libraries were sequenced as 87-base-pair reads on the Illumina HiSeq System. For the original study's pipeline: A later analysis counted approximately 76 million unique TCR beta chains across the approximately 700 repertoires, and about 10 million of these chains were shared by at least two donors. To remove PCR and sequencing errors, raw reads were error-corrected and collapsed into unique sequences using a nearest-neighbor algorithm that merged closely related sequences. To assign V, D and J gene segments, CDR3 sequences were aligned to IMGT reference sequences. For a sequence to be retained, at least a six-nucleotide match to both a V gene segment and a J gene segment was required. Rearrangements were classified as productive when the CDR3 lacked stop codons and remained in frame with V and J, and all other rearrangements were classified as non-productive. CDR3 was defined by IMGT convention, running from the second conserved V-encoded cysteine to the conserved J-encoded phenylalanine. The earlier analysis of 587 of the donors excluded any sequence lacking an unambiguous match to a single V gene segment. An earlier analysis of several hundred of the donors called V segments functional above 56.7% productive rearrangements and segregating when the between-donor standard deviation exceeded 5%. A statistical classification framework was built for diagnosing cytomegalovirus status from the catalog of TCR beta chain sequences. In a later analysis, V and J genes were assigned by comparing TCR nucleotide sequences against IMGT/GENE-DB human TR gene sequences. Using the TCRdist pipeline, a later analysis assigned CDR3 sequences along with most-parsimonious VDJ recombination scenarios. In a later analysis, every TCR beta chain was defined by the combination of its CDR3 amino acid sequence and its V-gene family, and reads without a unique V-gene family were dropped. In a later analysis, fewer than 650 highly shared, low-generation-probability nucleotide sequences were removed to address suspected cross-contamination and a sequencing artifact. A later analysis calculated a clonal expansion index for each public chain from normalized within-repertoire ranks of inferred template counts. A later analysis computed generation probabilities with a VDJ recombination model fitted to out-of-frame rearrangements, and checked the results against IGoR. A later analysis scored TCR-TCR, TCR-HLA and TCR-CMV co-occurrence with hypergeometric tests, applying a repertoire-size bias correction to TCR pairs. In a later analysis, false discovery rates were estimated by permuting HLA or CMV assignments 20 times. In a later analysis, co-occurring TCRs were grouped using DBSCAN, and TCRdist sequence similarity was added for clustering within HLA-allele-positive subsets. Repertoires with fewer than 30,000 or more than 120,000 public chains were left out of co-occurrence clustering, as were about 5 repertoires with anomalous nucleotide sharing. Drawn from immuneACCESS, this table holds only the in-frame rearrangements with V and J called that TCRdb kept. Clones are partly lost; checked studies trace under half to an unresolved V gene and leave the rest unexplained. D and trimming come from the DNA, and the V and J calls and clone size come from that table. The table for this sample lists 50,000 to 70,000 clones. The ten largest account for roughly 4% of the sample.

This sequence uses TRBV5-1 and TRBJ1-2; the D gene cannot be resolved reliably. The sequence came from a male donor in good health and CMV-seronegative. The material sequenced was PBMCs. DNA sequence: TGCGCCAGCAGCTTGGCTCCTCCCAACTATGGCTACACCTTC. Its protein reads: CASSLAPPNYGYTF.